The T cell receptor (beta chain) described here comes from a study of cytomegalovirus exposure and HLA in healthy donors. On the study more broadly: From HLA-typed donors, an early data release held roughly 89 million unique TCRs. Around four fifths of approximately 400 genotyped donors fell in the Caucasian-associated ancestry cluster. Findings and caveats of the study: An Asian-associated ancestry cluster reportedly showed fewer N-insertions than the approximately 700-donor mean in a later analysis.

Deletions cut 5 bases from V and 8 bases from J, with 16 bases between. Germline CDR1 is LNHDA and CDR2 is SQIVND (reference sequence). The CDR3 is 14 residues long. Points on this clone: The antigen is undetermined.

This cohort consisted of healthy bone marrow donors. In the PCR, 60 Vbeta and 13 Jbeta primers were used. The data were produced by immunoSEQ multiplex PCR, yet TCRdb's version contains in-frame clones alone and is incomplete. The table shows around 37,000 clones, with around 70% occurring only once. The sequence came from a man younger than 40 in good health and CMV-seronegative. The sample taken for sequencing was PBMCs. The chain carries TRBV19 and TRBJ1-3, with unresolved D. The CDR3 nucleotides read TGTGCCAGTAGTGGCTTGGGCGCCGGTCACACCATATATTTT. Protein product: CASSGLGAGHTIYF.